The clone carrying this T cell receptor beta chain was seen only a few times. As yet, its antigen is unknown. The CDR3 loop spans 13 amino acids. V was shortened by 3 bases and J by 14 bases, with 16 bases between the two germline ends. CDR1 and CDR2 (germline): SGHAT, FQNNGV. This specimen comes from a study of shared clonotypes between healthy human individuals. General observations from the study: Relative to their counterparts shared across all four donors, non-shared clonotypes exhibited diminished generation probabilities.

Sequencing was at deep level. In the source study's methods: For the immunoSEQ data, sequences were junction-only without quality scores, so filtering differed. Clones were read by immunoSEQ multiplex PCR, and TCRdb kept only the in-frame ones, dropping some. The D gene and trimming were derived from the DNA, and the V and J assignments and clone size from that table. The data show some 790,000 clones, approximately 77% seen once. The receptor's source is a woman in her thirties in good health. The sequencing input was memory CD4+ T cells sorted from blood. Regarding subset: CD45RA-negative fraction. V usage is TRBV11-2 and J usage is TRBJ1-4; D is undetermined. The CDR3 DNA is TGTGCCAGCAGCTTGGTCTACAGTAATCGCCTGTTTTTT. Amino acids: CASSLVYSNRLFF. The whole variable domain, remainder taken from reference TRBV11-2 and TRBJ1-4, is EAGVAQSPRYKIIEKRQSVAFWCNPISGHATLYWYQQILGQGPKLLIQFQNNGVVDDSQLPKDRFSAERLKGVDSTLKIQPAKLEDSAVYLCASSLVYSNRLFFGSGTQLSVL.